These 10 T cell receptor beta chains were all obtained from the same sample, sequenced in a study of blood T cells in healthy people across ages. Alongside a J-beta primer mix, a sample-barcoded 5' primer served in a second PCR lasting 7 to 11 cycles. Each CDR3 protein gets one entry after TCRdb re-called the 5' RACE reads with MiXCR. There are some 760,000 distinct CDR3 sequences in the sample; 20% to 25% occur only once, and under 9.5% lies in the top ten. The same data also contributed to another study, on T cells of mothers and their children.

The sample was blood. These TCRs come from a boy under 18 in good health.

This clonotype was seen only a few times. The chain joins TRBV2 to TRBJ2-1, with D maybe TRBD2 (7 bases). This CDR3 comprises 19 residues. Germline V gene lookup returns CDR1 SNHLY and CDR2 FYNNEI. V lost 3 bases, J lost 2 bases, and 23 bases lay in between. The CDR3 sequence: CASSEPEAGANPTYNEQFF. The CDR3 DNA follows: TGTGCCAGCAGTGAGCCCGAGGCGGGGGCCAATCCCACCTACAATGAGCAGTTCTTC.

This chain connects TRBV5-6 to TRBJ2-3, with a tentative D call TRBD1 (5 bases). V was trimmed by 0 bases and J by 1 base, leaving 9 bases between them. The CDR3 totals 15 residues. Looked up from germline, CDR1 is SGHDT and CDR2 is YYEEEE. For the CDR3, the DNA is TGTGCCAGCAGCTTGGAAGTGGGGCGCACAGATACGCAGTATTTT. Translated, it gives CASSLEVGRTDTQYF.

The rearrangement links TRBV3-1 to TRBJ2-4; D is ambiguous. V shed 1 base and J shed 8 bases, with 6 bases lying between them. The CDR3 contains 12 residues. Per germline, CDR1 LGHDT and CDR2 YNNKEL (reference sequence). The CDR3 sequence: CASSQGGDIQYF. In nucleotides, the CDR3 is TGTGCCAGCAGCCAAGGTGGGGACATTCAGTACTTC.

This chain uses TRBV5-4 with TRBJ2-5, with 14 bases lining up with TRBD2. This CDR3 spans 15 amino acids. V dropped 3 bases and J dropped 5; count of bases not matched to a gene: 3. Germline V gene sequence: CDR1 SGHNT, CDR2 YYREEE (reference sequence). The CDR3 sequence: CASSSTSGGVETQYF. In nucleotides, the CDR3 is TGTGCCAGCAGCTCGACTAGCGGGGGGGTCGAGACCCAGTACTTC.

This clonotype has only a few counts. The CDR3: CASSYLGFYNEQFF. The CDR3 coding sequence is TGTGCCAGCAGTTACTTGGGATTCTACAATGAGCAGTTCTTC. The V call is TRBV6-5, the J call TRBJ2-1, with no clear D. The germline CDR1 and CDR2 sequences are MNHEY and SVGAGI. Deletions cut 1 base from V and 3 bases from J, with 7 bases between. CDR3 size: 14 residues.

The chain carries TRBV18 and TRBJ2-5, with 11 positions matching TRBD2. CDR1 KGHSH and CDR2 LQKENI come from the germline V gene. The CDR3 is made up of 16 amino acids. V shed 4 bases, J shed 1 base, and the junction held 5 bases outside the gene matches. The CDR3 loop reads CASSLPGLAVQETQYF. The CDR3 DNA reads TGTGCCAGCTCACTTCCGGGACTAGCGGTCCAAGAGACCCAGTACTTC.

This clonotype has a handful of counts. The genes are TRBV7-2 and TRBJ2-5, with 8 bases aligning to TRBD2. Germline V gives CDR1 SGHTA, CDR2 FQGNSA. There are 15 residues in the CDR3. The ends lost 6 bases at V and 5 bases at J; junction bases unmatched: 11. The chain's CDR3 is CASSPLRGGQETQYF. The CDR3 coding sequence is TGTGCCAGCAGTCCCCTACGGGGGGGGCAGGAGACCCAGTACTTC.

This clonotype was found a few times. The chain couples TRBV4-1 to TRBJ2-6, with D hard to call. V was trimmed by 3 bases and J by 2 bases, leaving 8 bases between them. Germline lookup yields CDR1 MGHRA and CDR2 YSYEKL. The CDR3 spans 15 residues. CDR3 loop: CASSQDGTGANVLTF. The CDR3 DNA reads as TGCGCCAGCAGCCAGGATGGCACTGGGGCCAACGTCCTGACTTTC.

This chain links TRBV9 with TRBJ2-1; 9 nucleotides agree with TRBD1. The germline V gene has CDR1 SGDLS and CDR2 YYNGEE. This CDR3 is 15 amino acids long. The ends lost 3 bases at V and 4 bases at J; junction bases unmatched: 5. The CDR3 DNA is TGTGCCAGCAGCGACGGGACAGGGATGTACAATGAGCAGTTCTTC. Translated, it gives CASSDGTGMYNEQFF.

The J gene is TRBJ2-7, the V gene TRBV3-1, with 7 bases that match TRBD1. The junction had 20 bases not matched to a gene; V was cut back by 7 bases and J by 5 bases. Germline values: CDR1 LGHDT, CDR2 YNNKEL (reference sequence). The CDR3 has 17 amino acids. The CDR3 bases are TGTGCCAGCAACCCAGGGCGCGGCAGGGGGTTAGAAAACGAGCAGTACTTC. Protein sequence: CASNPGRGRGLENEQYF.